These 12 T cell receptor beta chains originate from one sample sequenced in a study of T-cell reconstitution after alpha-beta-depleted transplantation in children. Construction of the TCRbeta library involved unique molecular identifiers. TCRdb re-called the PCR reads with MiXCR, one entry per CDR3 protein. Found here are hundreds of thousands of distinct CDR3 sequences, roughly 23% of them singletons; the top ten hold about 14%. The source was PBMCs, mostly from graft donor cells, collected 360 days after TCRalphabeta/CD19-depleted stem cell transplant. All receptors derive from a boy under two years old who had a stem cell transplant for acute myeloid leukemia, so the T cells may come from the graft donor.

In this sample, this clonotype turned up a few times. V usage is TRBV7-2 and J usage is TRBJ2-5; D possibly matches TRBD1 or TRBD2 (5 bases each). Trimming took off 1 base at V and 1 base at J, with 13 bases between the two ends. This CDR3 spans 16 amino acids. Germline V gives CDR1 SGHTA, CDR2 FQGNSA. The CDR3 loop reads CASSLGDLVLQETQYF. In DNA, the CDR3 is TGTGCCAGCAGCTTAGGGGACCTAGTTCTCCAAGAGACCCAGTACTTC.

This clonotype was picked up a small number of times. The V gene is TRBV28, the J gene TRBJ2-5; 8 bases align to TRBD2. Germline loops: CDR1 MDHEN, CDR2 SYDVKM. The V and J ends lost 7 bases and 2 bases, in that order; junction bases with no gene match: 6. The CDR3 length is 14 residues. CDR3 sequence (DNA): TGTGCCAGCACGGGGGGGATTAGACAAGAGACCCAGTACTTC. It is translated as CASTGGIRQETQYF.

This clonotype was detected only a few times. V and J are TRBV20-1 and TRBJ2-3, with a weak D call TRBD2 (6 bases). The germline V gene encodes CDR1 DFQATT and CDR2 SNEGSKA (reference sequence). The V end was cut by 1 base, the J end by 0 bases, with 14 bases between. The CDR3 totals 16 residues. CDR3 residues: CSARVWGVRSTDTQYF. The CDR3 nucleotides are TGCAGTGCTAGAGTCTGGGGGGTCAGGAGCACAGATACGCAGTATTTT.

V gene TRBV16 combines with J gene TRBJ1-1; D call uncertain. CDR3 length equals 13 residues. The germline V and J ends were trimmed by 0 bases and 8 bases, with 10 bases remaining between them. CDR1 is KGHSY and CDR2 is FQNENV in the germline V gene. The CDR3 sequence: CASSQSREGEAFF. For the CDR3, the DNA is TGTGCCAGCAGCCAATCACGAGAAGGGGAAGCTTTCTTT.

This clonotype appeared a few times. The V gene is TRBV12-3 or TRBV12-4, the J gene TRBJ1-4; a possible D gene is TRBD1 (6 bases). The CDR3 runs to 13 residues. V was pared by 3 bases and J by 6 bases, with 8 bases between. CDR3 sequence: CASSFRQDEKLFF. CDR3 nucleotide sequence: TGTGCCAGCAGTTTCCGACAGGATGAAAAACTGTTTTTT.

This clonotype has a handful of counts. The chain links TRBV18 to TRBJ2-7, with 10 bases aligning to TRBD1. The germline CDR1 and CDR2 sequences are KGHSH and LQKENI. The CDR3 loop spans 15 amino acids. Germline trimming cut 1 base from V and 2 bases from J; bases unmatched to any gene: 2. Here the CDR3 reads CASSPLGQGAYEQYF. CDR3 bases: TGTGCCAGCTCACCACTCGGACAGGGGGCCTACGAGCAGTACTTC. Filled out from reference TRBV18 and TRBJ2-7, the complete variable domain reads NAGVMQNPRHLVRRRGQEARLRCSPMKGHSHVYWYRQLPEEGLKFMVYLQKENIIDESGMPKERFSAEFPKEGPSILRIQQVVRGDSAAYFCASSPLGQGAYEQYFGPGTRLTVT.

In this sample, this clonotype turned up many times. The rearrangement joins TRBV28 to TRBJ2-7; D remains ambiguous. The CDR3 is 11 residues long. Germline lookup yields CDR1 MDHEN and CDR2 SYDVKM. Trimming removed 6 bases from V and 3 bases from J, with 6 bases in between. The CDR3 coding sequence is TGTGCCAGCAGCAATCTCTACGAGCAGTACGTC. Translating gives CASSNLYEQYV.

This clonotype showed up many times. The gene calls are TRBV12-5 and TRBJ2-5; TRBD2 matches at 14 bases. V shed 1 base, J shed 2 bases, and the junction held 0 bases outside the gene matches. The germline gives CDR1 LGHNT, CDR2 FRNRAP. The CDR3 is made up of 16 amino acids. CDR3 in DNA: TGTGCTAGTGGTTTGGGGACTAGCGGGGGGCAAGAGACCCAGTACTTC. Protein product: CASGLGTSGGQETQYF.

This clonotype came up many times. The J gene is TRBJ1-2, the V gene TRBV20-1; D is ambiguous. The CDR3 runs to 9 residues. Germline loops: CDR1 DFQATT, CDR2 SNEGSKA (reference sequence). V lost 6 bases to trimming and J lost 5 bases, with 4 bases between them. The CDR3 region is CSAGYGYTF. DNA of the CDR3: TGCAGTGCCGGGTATGGCTACACCTTC.

This chain links TRBV5-1 with TRBJ2-3; D is unclear. The V end lost 0 bases, the J end lost 6 bases, and 11 bases lay between the germline ends. CDR1 is SGHRS, CDR2 YFSETQ, per germline. CDR3 length: 14 residues. The CDR3 nucleotides read TGCGCCAGCAGCTTGGACCGCAGTCGGGATACGCAGTATTTT. This codes for CASSLDRSRDTQYF.

The chain employs TRBV20-1 and TRBJ2-5, with a tentative D call TRBD1 (5 bases). Germline values: CDR1 DFQATT, CDR2 SNEGSKA (reference sequence). Trimming removed 3 bases at V and 5 bases at J, with 13 bases between. The CDR3 is 13 residues long. Here the CDR3 DNA reads TGCAGTGCTAGGCGACAGTCGGTGGAGACCCAGTACTTC. This gives the protein CSARRQSVETQYF.

This clonotype has at least ten counts. V usage is TRBV6-2 or TRBV6-3 and J usage is TRBJ2-7; D not resolved. From germline, CDR1 is MNHEY and CDR2 SVGEGT. This CDR3 comprises 14 residues. V lost 5 bases to trimming and J lost 1 base, with 12 bases between them. CDR3 in amino acids: CASSLPSRSYEQYV. CDR3 in DNA: TGTGCCAGCAGTCTCCCTAGTAGGTCCTACGAGCAGTACGTC.